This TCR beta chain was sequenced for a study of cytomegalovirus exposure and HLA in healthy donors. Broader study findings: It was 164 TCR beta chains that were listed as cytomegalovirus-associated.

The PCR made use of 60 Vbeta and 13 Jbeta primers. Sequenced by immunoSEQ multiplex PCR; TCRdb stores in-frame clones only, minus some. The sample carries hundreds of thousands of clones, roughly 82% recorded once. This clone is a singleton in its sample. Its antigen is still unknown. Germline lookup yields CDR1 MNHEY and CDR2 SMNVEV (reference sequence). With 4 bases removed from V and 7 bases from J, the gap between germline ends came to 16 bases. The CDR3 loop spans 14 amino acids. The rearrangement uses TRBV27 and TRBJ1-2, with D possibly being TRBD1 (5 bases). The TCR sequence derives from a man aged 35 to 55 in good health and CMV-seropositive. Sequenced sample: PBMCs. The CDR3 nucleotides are TGTGCCAGCAGTTCGCGGGACTCATGGGGTGGCTACACCTTC. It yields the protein CASSSRDSWGGYTF.